The 24 T cell receptor beta chains below were found in one sample sequenced in a study of cytomegalovirus exposure and HLA in healthy donors. Some clones are missing from TCRdb's copy, which holds only in-frame ones; the method was immunoSEQ multiplex PCR. Of around 140,000 clones listed, about 91% are singletons. Sequencing used PBMCs. The receptors were sampled from a woman younger than 35 in good health and CMV-seronegative.

The chain uses TRBV6-4 and TRBJ2-1; 10 bases fit TRBD1. Germline CDR1 is MRHNA and CDR2 is SNTAGT. The CDR3 totals 14 residues. The J segment lost 10 bases and the V segment lost 4 bases, leaving 7 bases of the junction unmatched. The CDR3 loop is CASSGDRGRQEQFF. CDR3 nucleotides: TGTGCCAGCAGTGGCGACAGGGGGCGTCAGGAGCAGTTCTTC.

This chain joins TRBV7-6 and TRBJ2-1; 12 bases agree with TRBD2. V lost 1 base and J lost 6; bases outside the gene matches: 7. This CDR3 spans 17 amino acids. Per the germline V gene, CDR1 is SGHVS and CDR2 is FNYEAQ. The CDR3 DNA is TGTGCCAGCAGCTTAGGGCTAGCGGGGGGGTTAGGCAATGAGCAGTTCTTC. Protein: CASSLGLAGGLGNEQFF.

J is TRBJ2-5 and V is TRBV7-2; D is ambiguous. The germline V gene encodes CDR1 SGHTA and CDR2 FQGNSA. The CDR3 has 14 residues. V lost 1 base and J 5 bases, leaving 11 bases between the germline ends. The CDR3 protein is CASSLGGLRETQYF. In DNA, the CDR3 is TGTGCCAGCAGCTTAGGCGGTCTAAGGGAGACCCAGTACTTC.

The gene calls are TRBV6-1 and TRBJ2-7; 11 nucleotides match TRBD2. The junction had 15 bases not matched to a gene; V was cut back by 6 bases and J by 2 bases. The CDR3 spans 18 residues. Germline V gives CDR1 MNHNS, CDR2 SASEGT. Written as DNA, the CDR3 is TGTGCCAGCAGGGAACAACTAGCGGGGGTCGCTCTGGCCTACGAGCAGTACTTC. Its translation is CASREQLAGVALAYEQYF.

In nucleotides, the CDR3 is TGTGCCAGTAGTATTCGCGGGGGGTACAATGAGCAGTTCTTC. The encoded protein is CASSIRGGYNEQFF. The chain has TRBV19 and TRBJ2-1; TRBD2 agrees at 8 bases. From germline, CDR1 is LNHDA and CDR2 SQIVND (reference sequence). The J segment lost 4 bases and the V segment lost 3 bases, leaving 2 bases of the junction unmatched. The CDR3 has 14 residues.

This clone was detected once. The chain is built from TRBV5-1 and TRBJ2-1; the D gene is possibly TRBD1 (5 bases). V was pared by 5 bases and J by 0 bases, with 12 bases between. The CDR3 length is 15 residues. In germline, CDR1 is SGHRS, CDR2 YFSETQ. The CDR3 sequence is CASRQDPNSYNEQFF. CDR3 bases: TGCGCCAGCAGACAGGACCCGAACTCCTACAATGAGCAGTTCTTC. The variable domain in full, with the rest retrieved from reference TRBV5-1 and TRBJ2-1, is KAGVTQTPRYLIKTRGQQVTLSCSPISGHRSVSWYQQTPGQGLQFLFEYFSETQRNKGNFPGRFSGRQFSNSRSEMNVSTLELGDSALYLCASRQDPNSYNEQFFGPGTRLTVL.

This clone occurred a few times. V and J are TRBV5-5 and TRBJ1-2; D not resolved. This CDR3 contains 11 residues. From germline, CDR1 is SGHKS and CDR2 YYEKEE (reference sequence). Trimming took 3 bases from V and 2 from J, leaving 2 bases between them. The chain's CDR3 is CASSSNYGYTF. CDR3 DNA sequence: TGTGCCAGCAGCTCGAACTATGGCTACACCTTC.

The chain joins TRBV5-1 to TRBJ2-3, with D possibly being TRBD2 (6 bases). CDR3 size: 13 residues. The germline CDR1 and CDR2 sequences are SGHRS and YFSETQ. V was cut by 6 bases and J by 6 bases, with 14 bases left in between. The CDR3 here is CASTGVPSDTQYF. In DNA, the CDR3 is TGCGCCAGCACGGGGGTCCCCTCGGATACGCAGTATTTT.

V and J are TRBV5-4 and TRBJ2-1; D may be TRBD1 (5 bases). The CDR3 loop spans 15 amino acids. Germline V gene sequence: CDR1 SGHNT, CDR2 YYREEE (reference sequence). V dropped 4 bases and J dropped 0 bases, with 11 bases sitting between them. CDR3 region: CASSPDRSSYNEQFF. The DNA of the CDR3 is TGTGCCAGCAGCCCCGACAGAAGCTCCTACAATGAGCAGTTCTTC.

The genes are TRBV5-1 and TRBJ2-5, with D tentatively TRBD1 (6 bases). CDR1 is SGHRS, CDR2 YFSETQ, per germline. This CDR3 has 15 amino acids. Trimming cost V 2 bases and J 1 base, with 12 bases left between them. The CDR3 DNA reads as TGCGCCAGCAGCTTATCAGGGGCCGGCCAAGAGACCCAGTACTTC. This translates into CASSLSGAGQETQYF.

J is TRBJ2-2 and V is TRBV5-1, with 10 bases matching TRBD1. CDR1 SGHRS and CDR2 YFSETQ come from the germline V gene. This CDR3 has 15 amino acids. J lost 4 bases, V lost 4 bases, and 4 bases had no gene match. CDR3 loop: CASSPTGGSTGELFF. CDR3 DNA sequence: TGCGCCAGCAGCCCGACAGGGGGCAGCACCGGGGAGCTGTTTTTT.

The chain couples TRBV5-1 to TRBJ2-5, with 10 nucleotides matching TRBD2. Germline CDR1 and CDR2: SGHRS and YFSETQ. The CDR3 has 15 residues. J lost 4 bases, V lost 6 bases, and 9 bases had no gene match. The CDR3 loop reads CASTMSGGAGETQYF. The CDR3 DNA follows: TGCGCCAGCACCATGAGCGGGGGGGCCGGAGAGACCCAGTACTTC.

The V and J genes are TRBV15 and TRBJ2-7; 7 nucleotides align to TRBD1. The CDR3 covers 14 residues. V lost 9 bases to trimming and J lost 0 bases; unmatched junction nucleotides: 8. From germline, CDR1 is LNHNV and CDR2 YYDKDF (reference sequence). CDR3 residues: CATTRDRGSYEQYF. The CDR3 coding sequence is TGTGCCACTACTCGGGACAGAGGCTCCTACGAGCAGTACTTC.

The chain has TRBV5-1 and TRBJ1-2; TRBD1 might be the D (5 bases). The V and J ends lost 0 bases and 0 bases respectively, with 9 bases between them. CDR1 and CDR2 from the germline V gene are SGHRS and YFSETQ. CDR3 length: 15 residues. CDR3 sequence reads: CASSLGQTSNYGYTF. In DNA, the CDR3 is TGCGCCAGCAGCTTGGGACAGACTTCTAACTATGGCTACACCTTC.

The chain couples TRBV7-9 to TRBJ1-3, with TRBD1 matching 7 bases. Trimming at V came to 4 bases and at J to 0 bases, leaving 9 bases not matched to a gene. CDR1 and CDR2 from the germline V gene are SEHNR and FQNEAQ (reference sequence). CDR3 length equals 17 residues. CDR3 nucleotides: TGTGCCAGCAGCTCCGTAACAGGGGCCAGCTCTGGAAACACCATATATTTT. This translates into CASSSVTGASSGNTIYF.

In DNA, the CDR3 is TGTGCCACCAGCAGCGGGACAGGGGGTACTGAGCAGTTCTTC. Protein sequence: CATSSGTGGTEQFF. The V gene is TRBV15, the J gene TRBJ2-1, with 11 bases that match TRBD1. Germline CDR1 LNHNV, CDR2 YYDKDF (reference sequence). Unmatched junction bases numbered 4, after V lost 3 bases and J lost 9 bases. The CDR3 runs 14 residues.

This chain connects TRBV18 to TRBJ1-4; weak D call: TRBD1 (5 bases). Germline CDR1 is KGHSH and CDR2 is LQKENI. This CDR3 comprises 16 residues. Trimming took off 6 bases at V and 6 bases at J, with 20 bases between the two ends. CDR3 sequence: CASSPDRGATYEKLFF. In DNA form, the CDR3 reads TGTGCCAGCTCCCCGGATCGCGGGGCGACCTATGAAAAACTGTTTTTT.

This sequence joins TRBV5-1 and TRBJ1-1; 9 positions agree with TRBD1. Germline CDR1 and CDR2: SGHRS and YFSETQ. This CDR3 comprises 13 residues. V lost 0 bases to trimming and J lost 11 bases; unmatched junction nucleotides: 5. The CDR3 coding sequence is TGCGCCAGCAGCTTGGAGGACAGGGGAGGTGCTTTCTTT. As protein: CASSLEDRGGAFF. The full variable domain, completed using reference TRBV5-1 and TRBJ1-1, is KAGVTQTPRYLIKTRGQQVTLSCSPISGHRSVSWYQQTPGQGLQFLFEYFSETQRNKGNFPGRFSGRQFSNSRSEMNVSTLELGDSALYLCASSLEDRGGAFFGQGTRLTVV.

The chain joins TRBV7-2 to TRBJ2-2; possibly TRBD2 for D (5 bases). Per germline, CDR1 SGHTA and CDR2 FQGNSA. This CDR3 is 14 amino acids long. V was pared by 6 bases and J by 4 bases, with 12 bases between. The CDR3 reads CASSSRLPTGELFF. In DNA, the CDR3 is TGTGCCAGCAGTTCAAGACTACCCACCGGGGAGCTGTTTTTT. The variable domain in full, completed from reference TRBV7-2 and TRBJ2-2, reads GAGVSQSPSNKVTEKGKDVELRCDPISGHTALYWYRQSLGQGLEFLIYFQGNSAPDKSGLPSDRFSAERTGGSVSTLTIQRTQQEDSAVYLCASSSRLPTGELFFGEGSRLTVL.

The rearrangement uses TRBV4-2 and TRBJ2-7; 7 bases are shared with TRBD1. The CDR3 spans 16 residues. J gave up 2 bases and V 5 bases, and 12 bases lay outside the gene matches. From germline, CDR1 is LGHNA and CDR2 YNFKEQ. The CDR3 DNA is TGTGCCAGCAGCTTTACTACCGGGACAGAACCCTACGAGCAGTACTTC. The encoded protein is CASSFTTGTEPYEQYF.

The chain has TRBV11-2 and TRBJ2-1; D perhaps matches TRBD2 (6 bases). Per germline, CDR1 SGHAT and CDR2 FQNNGV. There are 15 residues in the CDR3. The ends were cut back, 5 bases at V and 6 bases at J, with 17 bases in the middle. The CDR3 bases are TGTGCCAGCAGCCCCCGTGTTGGGGGAGGCAATGAGCAGTTCTTC. It specifies CASSPRVGGGNEQFF. Combining the CDR3 with reference TRBV11-2 and TRBJ2-1 gives the whole variable domain EAGVAQSPRYKIIEKRQSVAFWCNPISGHATLYWYQQILGQGPKLLIQFQNNGVVDDSQLPKDRFSAERLKGVDSTLKIQPAKLEDSAVYLCASSPRVGGGNEQFFGPGTRLTVL.

The chain employs TRBV2 and TRBJ1-5; D might be TRBD1 (6 bases). CDR3 length equals 16 residues. V lost 6 bases and J lost 3, with 18 bases in between. Germline lookup yields CDR1 SNHLY and CDR2 FYNNEI. The CDR3 region is CASRFDRQGFNQPQHF. CDR3 sequence (DNA): TGTGCCAGCAGGTTTGACAGGCAGGGGTTCAATCAGCCCCAGCATTTT.

This chain joins TRBV12-5 and TRBJ2-3, with TRBD2 identical over 8 bases. The CDR3 length is 16 residues. Losses at the gene ends were 6 bases for V and 5 bases for J; bases not matched to a gene: 13. Looked up from germline, CDR1 is LGHNT and CDR2 is FRNRAP. The CDR3 sequence: CASGFAGGSYRDTQYF. Written as DNA, the CDR3 is TGTGCTAGTGGATTCGCGGGGGGCTCATATCGAGATACGCAGTATTTT.

The V gene is TRBV19, the J gene TRBJ1-1; TRBD1 might be the D (5 bases). CDR3 length equals 14 residues. The germline V and J ends were trimmed by 3 bases and 3 bases, with 11 bases remaining between them. CDR1 LNHDA and CDR2 SQIVND come from the germline V gene (reference sequence). The CDR3 sequence is CASSIRGEDTEAFF. The CDR3 DNA follows: TGTGCCAGTAGTATCCGAGGGGAGGACACTGAAGCTTTCTTT. Full variable domain (outside the CDR3, taken from reference TRBV19 and TRBJ1-1): DGGITQSPKYLFRKEGQNVTLSCEQNLNHDAMYWYRQDPGQGLRLIYYSQIVNDFQKGDIAEGYSVSREKKESFPLTVTSAQKNPTAFYLCASSIRGEDTEAFFGQGTRLTVV.